The 15 T cell receptor beta chains presented below share a single source sample, sequenced in a study of T cell repertoires in cytomegalovirus infection. TCRdb fed the reads into MiXCR, producing one record per CDR3 protein. This sample has tens of thousands of distinct CDR3 sequences; over 20% occur once, and the top ten carry around 70%. These receptors are not linked to any known antigen. Sequenced here: CD8+ T cells from cultured PBMCs, sampled from culture after CMV antigen stimulation. These receptors came from a human donor in good health (CMV status not recorded). Some clones in this sample may be carry-over from other donors' samples.

This clonotype has just a few counts. The genes are TRBV4-1 and TRBJ1-5; D ambiguous. The CDR3 covers 13 residues. Trimming removed 3 bases at V and 6 bases at J, with 9 bases between. Per germline, CDR1 MGHRA and CDR2 YSYEKL. This CDR3 is CASSHRESQPQHF. Here the CDR3 DNA reads TGCGCCAGCAGCCATAGGGAATCTCAGCCCCAGCATTTT.

This sequence joins TRBV7-6 and TRBJ1-5; 8 bases are shared with TRBD1. In germline, CDR1 is SGHVS, CDR2 FNYEAQ. This CDR3 has 16 amino acids. After removal of 4 bases from V and 4 bases from J, the junction contained 9 bases not matched to a gene. CDR3 loop: CASSSWTGSENQPQHF. CDR3 coding DNA: TGTGCCAGCAGCTCCTGGACAGGGTCTGAGAATCAGCCCCAGCATTTT.

The chain has TRBV27 and TRBJ1-2; D gene uncertain. V was cut by 3 bases and J by 4 bases, with 24 bases left in between. Per the germline V gene, CDR1 is MNHEY and CDR2 is SMNVEV (reference sequence). This CDR3 contains 18 residues. The CDR3 region is CASSFRPGSRTLIYGYTF. The CDR3 nucleotides are TGTGCCAGCAGTTTTCGACCGGGATCGAGGACCTTAATCTATGGCTACACCTTC.

In its sample, this clonotype was seen a few times. This chain links TRBV12-3 or TRBV12-4 with TRBJ2-1; 10 bases line up with TRBD2. This CDR3 is 15 amino acids long. V lost 4 bases to trimming and J lost 4 bases; unmatched junction nucleotides: 4. The CDR3: CASSSSGGAYNEQFF. The CDR3 nucleotides read TGTGCCAGCAGTTCGAGCGGGGGGGCTTACAATGAGCAGTTCTTC.

The V call is TRBV6-5, the J call TRBJ1-1, with TRBD1 as a possible D gene (6 bases). With 2 bases removed from V and 1 base from J, the gap between germline ends came to 14 bases. From germline, CDR1 is MNHEY and CDR2 SVGAGI. This CDR3 has 16 amino acids. As DNA, the CDR3 is TGTGCCAGCAGTTACGAGCAGGGGTGGGAGAACACTGAAGCTTTCTTT. Translation: CASSYEQGWENTEAFF.

In its sample, this clonotype was seen a few times. This rearrangement joins TRBV5-6 to TRBJ1-5; a weak D match, TRBD1 (6 bases). The CDR3 is 14 residues long. V gave up 1 base and J gave up 6 bases, with 11 bases separating them. The germline V gene has CDR1 SGHDT and CDR2 YYEEEE. The CDR3 sequence: CASSLMQGTQPQHF. CDR3 DNA sequence: TGTGCCAGCAGCTTGATGCAGGGGACTCAGCCCCAGCATTTT.

The table lists this clonotype with a few counts. The chain combines TRBV7-2 with TRBJ2-1; 14 positions match TRBD2. V dropped 5 bases and J dropped 5; count of bases not matched to a gene: 2. The V gene's germline CDR1 is SGHTA and CDR2 FQGNSA. This CDR3 spans 15 amino acids. The CDR3 spells CASSGLAGGNNEQFF. For the CDR3, the DNA is TGTGCCAGCAGCGGACTAGCGGGGGGCAACAATGAGCAGTTCTTC.

The rearrangement joins TRBV11-2 to TRBJ2-1, with a weak D call TRBD2 (6 bases). CDR3 length: 16 residues. The V end lost 2 bases, the J end lost 5 bases, and 16 bases lay between the germline ends. Germline assignment: CDR1 SGHAT and CDR2 FQNNGV. The chain's CDR3 is CASSLWLAWENNEQFF. The CDR3 bases are TGTGCCAGCAGCTTATGGCTAGCGTGGGAAAACAATGAGCAGTTCTTC.

The genes are TRBV19 and TRBJ2-1; unclear D gene. There are 12 residues in the CDR3. The germline V and J ends were trimmed by 5 bases and 3 bases, with 5 bases remaining between them. Germline lookup yields CDR1 LNHDA and CDR2 SQIVND (reference sequence). The CDR3: CASSFSYNEQFF. As DNA, the CDR3 is TGTGCCAGTAGTTTCAGCTACAATGAGCAGTTCTTC.

V is TRBV7-2 and J is TRBJ1-5; 10 bases fit TRBD1. V lost 5 bases, J lost 0 bases, and 16 bases stayed unmatched. Germline lookup yields CDR1 SGHTA and CDR2 FQGNSA. The CDR3 has 20 residues. This CDR3 reads CASSPAAFGTGAYSNQPQHF. CDR3 DNA sequence: TGTGCCAGCAGCCCCGCGGCGTTTGGGACAGGGGCCTATAGCAATCAGCCCCAGCATTTT.

The genes are TRBV6-5 and TRBJ2-7; 8 bases match TRBD2. The length of the CDR3 is 13 residues. The germline V gene encodes CDR1 MNHEY and CDR2 SVGAGI. Trimming cost V 5 bases and J 5 bases; bases outside gene matches: 5. This CDR3 is CASSPGGGHEQYF. The CDR3 DNA is TGTGCCAGCAGTCCCGGGGGGGGCCACGAGCAGTACTTC.

This clonotype was counted a few times. The V and J genes are TRBV7-9 and TRBJ2-1, with 10 bases matching TRBD2. This CDR3 is built from 15 residues. The V gene's germline CDR1 is SEHNR and CDR2 FQNEAQ (reference sequence). The V segment lost 3 bases and the J segment 3 bases; nucleotides outside the gene matches: 2. In DNA, the CDR3 is TGTGCCAGCAGCTTTAGCGGGGGGTACTACAATGAGCAGTTCTTC. Translation: CASSFSGGYYNEQFF.

In its sample, this clonotype was seen many times. J is TRBJ1-1 and V is TRBV10-2; tentative D call: TRBD1 (5 bases). The CDR3 is made up of 13 amino acids. Per the germline V gene, CDR1 is WSHSY and CDR2 is SAAADI. The V and J ends lost 3 bases and 2 bases respectively, with 7 bases between them. The CDR3 loop reads CASSDRENTEAFF. The CDR3 coding sequence is TGCGCCAGCAGTGACAGGGAAAACACTGAAGCTTTCTTT.

V usage is TRBV7-6 and J usage is TRBJ1-1, with D possibly TRBD1 on 6 matching bases. V lost 5 bases and J lost 6, with 13 bases in between. The CDR3 runs 13 residues. Germline CDR1 is SGHVS and CDR2 is FNYEAQ. The CDR3 loop is CASSHGGGAEAFF. The CDR3 DNA is TGTGCCAGCAGCCATGGAGGGGGGGCTGAAGCTTTCTTT.

The rearrangement uses TRBV7-2 and TRBJ1-4; D is perhaps TRBD1 (5 bases). V gave up 6 bases and J gave up 5 bases, with 19 bases separating them. Germline CDR1 and CDR2: SGHTA and FQGNSA. The CDR3 covers 16 residues. CDR3 sequence (DNA): TGTGCCAGCAGTCTTCCCGTCGGGACGCCCAATGAAAAACTGTTTTTT. Protein sequence: CASSLPVGTPNEKLFF.